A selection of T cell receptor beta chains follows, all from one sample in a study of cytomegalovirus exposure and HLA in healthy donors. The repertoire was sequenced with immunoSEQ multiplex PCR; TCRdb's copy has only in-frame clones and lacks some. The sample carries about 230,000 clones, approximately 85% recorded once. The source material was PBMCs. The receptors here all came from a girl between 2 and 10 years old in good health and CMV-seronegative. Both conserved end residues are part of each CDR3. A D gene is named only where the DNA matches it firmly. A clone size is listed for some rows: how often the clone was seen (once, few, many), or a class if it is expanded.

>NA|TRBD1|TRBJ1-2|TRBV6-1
CASSEPGTGVYGYTF
TGTGCCAGCAGTGAGCCCGGGACAGGGGTCTATGGCTACACCTTC
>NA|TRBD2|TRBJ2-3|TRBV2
CASRVRTSGAGDTQYF
TGTGCCAGCAGGGTTAGGACTAGCGGGGCCGGGGATACGCAGTATTTT
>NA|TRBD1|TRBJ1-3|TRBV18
CASSRDRDRGPGNTIYF
TGTGCCAGCTCAAGAGACCGGGACAGGGGGCCTGGAAACACCATATATTTT
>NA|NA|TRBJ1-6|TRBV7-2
CASSLHYNSPLHF
TGTGCCAGCAGCTTACACTATAATTCACCCCTCCACTTT
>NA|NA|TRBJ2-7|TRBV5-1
CASTLGQGSYEQYF
TGCGCCAGCACCTTGGGGCAGGGGTCCTACGAGCAGTACTTC
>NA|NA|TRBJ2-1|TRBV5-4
CASSSYPGTRHNEQFF
TGTGCCAGCAGCTCGTATCCTGGGACAAGACACAATGAGCAGTTCTTC
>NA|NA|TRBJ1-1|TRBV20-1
CSAKTVTEAFF
TGCAGTGCTAAGACAGTCACTGAAGCTTTCTTT
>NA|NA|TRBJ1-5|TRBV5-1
CASSLVPDQPQHF
TGCGCCAGCAGCTTGGTTCCGGATCAGCCCCAGCATTTT
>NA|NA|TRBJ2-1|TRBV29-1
CSHAPGESYNEQFF
TGCAGTCATGCACCGGGGGAGTCCTACAATGAGCAGTTCTTC
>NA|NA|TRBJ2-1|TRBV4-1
CASSQGLVYNEQFF
TGCGCCAGCAGCCAAGGGCTAGTCTACAATGAGCAGTTCTTC
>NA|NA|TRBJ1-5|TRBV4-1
CASSQEGGNSNQPQHF
TGCGCCAGCAGCCAAGAAGGAGGCAATAGCAATCAGCCCCAGCATTTT
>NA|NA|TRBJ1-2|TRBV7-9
CASSLNRDSYGYTF
TGTGCCAGCAGCTTAAACCGGGACTCCTATGGCTACACCTTC
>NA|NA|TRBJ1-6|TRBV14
CASSLMPTAYNSPLHF
TGTGCCAGCAGCCTAATGCCCACGGCCTATAATTCACCCCTCCACTTT
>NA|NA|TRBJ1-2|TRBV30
CAWSVRFLDRDGYTF
TGTGCCTGGAGTGTACGCTTCCTGGACAGAGACGGCTACACCTTC
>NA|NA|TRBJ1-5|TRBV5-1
CASSLVAGGAQPQHF
TGCGCCAGCAGCTTGGTAGCGGGGGGCGCGCAGCCCCAGCATTTT
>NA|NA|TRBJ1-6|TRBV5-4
CASSPGHSNNSPLHF
TGTGCCAGCAGCCCGGGACACTCGAATAATTCACCCCTCCACTTT
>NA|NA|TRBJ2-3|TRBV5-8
CASSLRSTDTQYF
TGTGCCAGCAGCTTGCGTAGTACAGATACGCAGTATTTT
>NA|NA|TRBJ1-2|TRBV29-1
CSVVIRSNYGYTF
TGCAGCGTTGTTATCCGGAGTAACTATGGCTACACCTTC
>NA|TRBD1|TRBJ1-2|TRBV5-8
CASSGGGAGGEGPYGYTF
TGTGCCAGCAGCGGAGGAGGGGCAGGGGGCGAGGGGCCTTATGGCTACACCTTC
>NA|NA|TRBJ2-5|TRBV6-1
CASMGPLVSRETQYF
TGTGCCAGCATGGGTCCACTAGTCTCGCGGGAGACCCAGTACTTC
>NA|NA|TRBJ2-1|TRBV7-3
CASSLTGNEQFF
TGTGCCAGCAGCTTAACCGGCAATGAGCAGTTCTTC
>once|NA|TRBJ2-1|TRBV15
CATSRDIGVAVQFF
TGTGCCACCAGCAGAGATATCGGGGTAGCGGTGCAGTTCTTC
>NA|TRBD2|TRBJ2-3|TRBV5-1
CASSVIAGAATDTQYF
TGCGCCAGCAGCGTAATAGCGGGGGCCGCCACAGATACGCAGTATTTT
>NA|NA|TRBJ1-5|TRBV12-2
CASRLADRSGDQPQHF
TGTGCAAGTCGCTTAGCGGACAGGTCCGGAGATCAGCCCCAGCATTTT
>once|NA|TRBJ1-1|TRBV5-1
CASSPLGGQGDTEAFF
TGCGCCAGCAGCCCATTGGGTGGACAAGGGGACACTGAAGCTTTCTTT
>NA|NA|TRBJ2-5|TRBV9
CASSVEDGKGSETQYF
TGTGCCAGCAGCGTAGAAGACGGGAAAGGGTCAGAGACCCAGTACTTC
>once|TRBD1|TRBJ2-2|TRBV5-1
CASSSPGGRGELFF
TGCGCCAGCAGCTCCCCAGGGGGCCGCGGGGAGCTGTTTTTT
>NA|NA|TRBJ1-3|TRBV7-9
CASSASSGNTIYF
TGTGCCAGCAGCGCGAGCTCTGGAAACACCATATATTTT
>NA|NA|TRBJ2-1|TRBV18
CASSPGVYNEQFF
TGTGCCAGCTCACCGGGCGTGTACAATGAGCAGTTCTTC
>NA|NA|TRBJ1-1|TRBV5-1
CASSLPGGNTEAFF
TGCGCCAGCAGCTTACCGGGGGGAAACACTGAAGCTTTCTTT
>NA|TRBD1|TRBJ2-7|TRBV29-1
CSVGQGHEQYF
TGCAGCGTCGGACAGGGGCACGAGCAGTACTTC
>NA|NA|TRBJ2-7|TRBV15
CATSRERAYEQYF
TGTGCCACCAGCAGGGAGAGGGCCTACGAGCAGTACTTC
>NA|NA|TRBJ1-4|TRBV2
CASSRRQNSNEKLFF
TGTGCCAGCAGCCGACGACAAAACAGTAATGAAAAACTGTTTTTT
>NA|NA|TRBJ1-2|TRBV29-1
CSVDAGPYGYTF
TGCAGCGTGGACGCGGGGCCTTATGGCTACACCTTC
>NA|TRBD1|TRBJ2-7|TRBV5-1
CASSIRQGPYEQYF
TGCGCCAGCAGTATAAGACAGGGACCCTACGAGCAGTACTTC
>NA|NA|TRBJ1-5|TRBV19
CASSITGTLRNQPQHF
TGTGCCAGTAGTATTACGGGAACCCTTCGCAATCAGCCCCAGCATTTT
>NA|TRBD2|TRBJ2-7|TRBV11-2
CASSQGAGYYEQYF
TGTGCCAGCAGCCAAGGAGCGGGGTACTACGAGCAGTACTTC
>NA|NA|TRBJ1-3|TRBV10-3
CAISESTGNTIYF
TGTGCCATCAGTGAGTCGACCGGGAACACCATATATTTT
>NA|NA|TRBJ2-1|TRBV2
CASLTQGSDHNEQFF
TGTGCCAGCCTAACGCAGGGAAGCGATCACAATGAGCAGTTCTTC
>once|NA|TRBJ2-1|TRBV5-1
CASSLEWGPYNEQFF
TGCGCCAGCAGCTTGGAATGGGGGCCCTACAATGAGCAGTTCTTC
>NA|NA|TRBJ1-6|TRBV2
CASSRDSSYNSPLHF
TGTGCCAGCAGCCGGGATAGCTCCTATAATTCACCCCTCCACTTT
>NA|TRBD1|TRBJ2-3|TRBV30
CAWSGQGTTDTQYF
TGTGCCTGGAGCGGACAGGGAACCACCGATACGCAGTATTTT
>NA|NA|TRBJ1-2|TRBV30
CAWSRRTTYGYTF
TGTGCCTGGAGTAGACGGACTACCTATGGCTACACCTTC
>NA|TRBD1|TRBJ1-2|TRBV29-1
CRGTVWGYTF
TGCAGGGGGACAGTGTGGGGCTACACCTTC
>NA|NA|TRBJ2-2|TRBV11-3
CASSLSRGQELFF
TGTGCCAGCAGCTTATCTCGGGGACAGGAGCTGTTTTTT
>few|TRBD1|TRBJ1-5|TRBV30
CAWSPWDSTYSNQPQHF
TGTGCCTGGAGTCCCTGGGACAGCACCTATAGCAATCAGCCCCAGCATTTT
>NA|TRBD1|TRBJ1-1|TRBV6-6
CASSGRTGDTEAFF
TGTGCCAGCAGTGGCCGGACAGGGGACACTGAAGCTTTCTTT
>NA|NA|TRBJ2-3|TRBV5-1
CASSFQDTQYF
TGCGCCAGCAGCTTTCAAGATACGCAGTATTTT
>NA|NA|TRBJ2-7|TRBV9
CASSVGPNYEQYF
TGTGCCAGCAGCGTAGGTCCTAACTACGAGCAGTACTTC
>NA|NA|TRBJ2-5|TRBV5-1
CASSLVRRQETQYF
TGCGCCAGCAGCTTGGTTAGGCGGCAAGAGACCCAGTACTTC